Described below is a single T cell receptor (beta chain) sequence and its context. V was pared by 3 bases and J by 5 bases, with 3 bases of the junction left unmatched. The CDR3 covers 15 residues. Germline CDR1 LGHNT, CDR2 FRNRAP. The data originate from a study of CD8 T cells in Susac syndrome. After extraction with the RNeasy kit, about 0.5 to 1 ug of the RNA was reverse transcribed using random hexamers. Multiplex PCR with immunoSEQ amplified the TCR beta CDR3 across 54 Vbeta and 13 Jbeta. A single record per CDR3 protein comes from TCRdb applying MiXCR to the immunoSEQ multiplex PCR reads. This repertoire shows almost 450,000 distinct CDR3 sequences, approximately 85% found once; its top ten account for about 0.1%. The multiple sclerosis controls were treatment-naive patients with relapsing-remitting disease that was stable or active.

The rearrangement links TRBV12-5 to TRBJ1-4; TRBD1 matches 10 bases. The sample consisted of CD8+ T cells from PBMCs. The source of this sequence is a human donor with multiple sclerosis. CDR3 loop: CASGFDRGLNEKLFF. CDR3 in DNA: TGTGCTAGTGGTTTCGACAGGGGGCTGAATGAAAAACTGTTTTTT.